This TCR beta chain was observed in a study of CD8 T cells in Susac syndrome. Trimming cost V 2 bases and J 1 base; bases outside gene matches: 3. Germline CDR1 is MNHEY and CDR2 is SVGAGI. This CDR3 is built from 15 residues. It was with random hexamers that roughly 0.5 to 1 ug RNA was reverse transcribed. The method of amplification for TCR beta CDR3 was immunoSEQ multiplex PCR, covering 54 Vbeta and 13 Jbeta. TCRdb analysed the immunoSEQ multiplex PCR reads with MiXCR anew, one entry per CDR3 protein. Among 170,000 or so distinct CDR3 sequences listed, approximately 93% were seen once. Only one count was recorded for this clonotype.

Sequenced: CD4+ T cells from PBMCs. V is TRBV6-5 and J is TRBJ2-7, with 9 nucleotides matching TRBD2. This clonotype originated in a human donor with multiple sclerosis. This CDR3 reads CASSYTGLASYEQYF. Here the CDR3 DNA reads TGTGCCAGCAGTTACACGGGACTAGCATCCTACGAGCAGTACTTC.